Each of the 28 T cell receptor beta chains below was sequenced from the same sample in a study of blood T cell repertoires in COVID-19. The protocol was immunoSEQ multiplex PCR, while the TCRdb copy is restricted to in-frame clones and leaves out a portion. The sample records roughly 35,000 clones, over 90% being singletons. The sequenced material came from peripheral blood. The receptors here all came from a human donor in a cohort sampled during active COVID-19.

The genes are TRBV7-9 and TRBJ2-7; 12 nucleotides align to TRBD2. There are 19 residues in the CDR3. V lost 4 bases and J lost 0; bases outside the gene matches: 13. From germline, CDR1 is SEHNR and CDR2 FQNEAQ (reference sequence). The CDR3 DNA reads as TGTGCCAGCAGCTCCCGAACCTGGACTAGCGGGGCTAGCTCCTACGAGCAGTACTTC. It codes for CASSSRTWTSGASSYEQYF.

The V gene is TRBV29-1, the J gene TRBJ1-2; TRBD1 matches at 9 bases. CDR1 and CDR2 from the germline V gene are SQVTM and ANQGSEA. The CDR3 loop spans 13 amino acids. The J segment lost 6 bases and the V segment lost 7 bases, leaving 9 bases of the junction unmatched. CDR3 nucleotide sequence: TGCAGCGCTACACAGGGGGCGGGCGATGGCTACACCTTC. This translates into CSATQGAGDGYTF.

The rearrangement joins TRBV11-1 to TRBJ2-1, with TRBD1 identical over 9 bases. The V and J ends lost 4 bases and 9 bases, in that order; junction bases with no gene match: 7. Germline assignment: CDR1 SGHAT and CDR2 FQDESV (reference sequence). The CDR3 consists of 14 residues. The CDR3 DNA reads TGTGCCAGCAGCTCCCGGGACAGGGTTATTGAGCAGTTCTTC. Translation gives CASSSRDRVIEQFF.

This rearrangement joins TRBV11-3 to TRBJ2-1; TRBD2 matches 14 bases. V was pared by 3 bases and J by 8 bases, with 6 bases of the junction left unmatched. The CDR3 is 16 residues long. The germline V gene encodes CDR1 SGHNT and CDR2 YENEEA. The CDR3 nucleotides are TGTGCCAGCAGCTTGACTAGCGGGAGGGCCATTGATGAGCAGTTCTTC. It codes for CASSLTSGRAIDEQFF.

The chain joins TRBV3-1 (or the pseudogene TRBV3-2) to TRBJ2-7; D ambiguous. The V and J ends lost 1 base and 3 bases respectively, with 10 bases between them. The length of the CDR3 is 14 residues. Germline assignment: CDR1 LGHDT and CDR2 YNNKEL (reference sequence). CDR3 region: CASSQGARIYEQYF. CDR3 sequence (DNA): TGTGCCAGCAGCCAAGGGGCCAGGATCTACGAGCAGTACTTC.

This clone was detected only a few times. The V gene is TRBV7-9, the J gene TRBJ1-2; 8 bases match TRBD1. Germline CDR1 is SEHNR and CDR2 is FQNEAQ (reference sequence). The CDR3 length is 14 residues. V gave up 8 bases and J gave up 6 bases; unmatched junction bases: 11. CDR3 region: CASGNDRGYDGYTF. CDR3 DNA: TGTGCCAGCGGAAATGACAGGGGATACGATGGCTACACCTTC.

The CDR3 DNA reads TGTGCCAGCAGCCCACAGGCCAGGGGGTATGACGGTGAAAAACTGTTTTTT. It codes for CASSPQARGYDGEKLFF. The V and J genes are TRBV27 and TRBJ1-4, with 7 bases fitting TRBD1. Germline V gene data show CDR1 as MNHEY and CDR2 as SMNVEV (reference sequence). J gave up 7 bases and V 6 bases, and 17 bases lay outside the gene matches. The CDR3 contains 17 residues.

V is TRBV2 and J is TRBJ2-7, with 7 bases that match TRBD2. The CDR3 runs 14 residues. Trimming removed 1 base from V and 3 bases from J; junction bases left unmatched: 3. Germline values: CDR1 SNHLY, CDR2 FYNNEI. DNA of the CDR3: TGTGCCAGCAGTGAAGAAGCGGGAAGCTACGAGCAGTACTTC. Encoded protein: CASSEEAGSYEQYF.

The chain is built from TRBV5-4 and TRBJ1-1, with 11 bases matching TRBD1. This CDR3 contains 16 residues. CDR1 and CDR2 (germline): SGHNT, YYREEE (reference sequence). The ends lost 7 bases at V and 0 bases at J; junction bases unmatched: 8. The CDR3, as DNA: TGTGCCAGCCACGGGACAGGGGGATTTATGAACACTGAAGCTTTCTTT. Its protein is CASHGTGGFMNTEAFF. The full variable domain, completed using reference TRBV5-4 and TRBJ1-1, is ETGVTQSPTHLIKTRGQQVTLRCSSQSGHNTVSWYQQALGQGPQFIFQYYREEENGRGNFPPRFSGLQFPNYSSELNVNALELDDSALYLCASHGTGGFMNTEAFFGQGTRLTVV.

The J gene is TRBJ2-7, the V gene TRBV19, with 7 bases that match TRBD1. V dropped 3 bases and J dropped 2; count of bases not matched to a gene: 7. The CDR3 is made up of 15 amino acids. Germline assignment: CDR1 LNHDA and CDR2 SQIVND (reference sequence). The CDR3: CASSIYTGETYEQYF. DNA of the CDR3: TGTGCCAGTAGTATCTACACAGGGGAAACCTACGAGCAGTACTTC.

The rearrangement joins TRBV6-5 to TRBJ1-2, with D possibly TRBD1 on 5 matching bases. The CDR3 consists of 14 residues. V dropped 6 bases and J dropped 0 bases, with 11 bases sitting between them. Germline-derived CDR1 and CDR2 are MNHEY and SVGAGI. CDR3 amino acids: CASRVPGANYGYTF. CDR3 bases: TGTGCCAGCAGGGTTCCGGGGGCTAACTATGGCTACACCTTC.

The V gene is TRBV18, the J gene TRBJ2-7; the match to TRBD1 covers 9 bases. Germline lookup yields CDR1 KGHSH and CDR2 LQKENI. V was pared by 8 bases and J by 3 bases, with 8 bases of the junction left unmatched. The CDR3 is 14 amino acids. DNA for the CDR3: TGTGCCAGCACCAACAGGGGGCTGGGCTACGAGCAGTACTTC. This translates into CASTNRGLGYEQYF.

V is TRBV5-1 and J is TRBJ2-2, with D possibly matching TRBD2 (6 bases). V lost 5 bases to trimming and J lost 3 bases, with 11 bases between them. There are 14 residues in the CDR3. Germline assignment: CDR1 SGHRS and CDR2 YFSETQ. The CDR3: CASRLLADTGELFF. The CDR3 coding sequence is TGCGCCAGCAGACTCTTAGCGGACACCGGGGAGCTGTTTTTT.

This clone came up once. The V and J genes are TRBV4-1 and TRBJ2-7, with 9 bases lining up with TRBD2. The CDR3 length is 15 residues. Germline CDR1 MGHRA, CDR2 YSYEKL. Germline trimming cut 2 bases from V and 0 bases from J; bases unmatched to any gene: 2. The CDR3 sequence: CASSQIAGASYEQYF. The CDR3 nucleotides are TGCGCCAGCAGCCAAATAGCGGGGGCCTCCTACGAGCAGTACTTC.

This rearrangement joins TRBV5-1 to TRBJ2-1; 9 bases agree with TRBD2. This CDR3 is 15 amino acids long. Germline CDR1 is SGHRS and CDR2 is YFSETQ. V shed 1 base, J shed 4 bases, and the junction held 3 bases outside the gene matches. The CDR3 loop reads CASSLSTSGYNEQFF. DNA for the CDR3: TGCGCCAGCAGCTTGTCAACTAGCGGGTACAATGAGCAGTTCTTC.

This clone was seen once. This rearrangement joins TRBV9 to TRBJ1-1; a weak D match, TRBD1 (6 bases). Germline CDR1 reads SGDLS; CDR2 reads YYNGEE. V lost 0 bases and J lost 0, with 12 bases in between. This CDR3 spans 16 amino acids. CDR3 loop: CASSVGQGRMNTEAFF. In nucleotides, the CDR3 is TGTGCCAGCAGCGTAGGTCAGGGGAGAATGAACACTGAAGCTTTCTTT.

The CDR3 nucleotides are TGTGCCAGCAGCTTGGTCATTGGGACTAGCGGGGGCAATGAGCAGTTCTTC. As protein: CASSLVIGTSGGNEQFF. The V call is TRBV5-8, the J call TRBJ2-1; 14 positions agree with TRBD2. The CDR3 sequence is 17 residues long. V shed 0 bases and J 6 bases; nucleotides not matched to a gene: 5. CDR1 is SGHTS and CDR2 is YDEGEE in the germline V gene.

This clone was observed once. The J gene is TRBJ2-2, the V gene TRBV2, with D uncertain. The CDR3 covers 14 residues. Germline CDR1 SNHLY, CDR2 FYNNEI. The ends were cut back, 7 bases at V and 6 bases at J, with 15 bases in the middle. CDR3 sequence (DNA): TGTGCCAGCATTCTGATGCTAGACGCCGGGGAGCTGTTTTTT. This sequence encodes CASILMLDAGELFF.

The V gene is TRBV30, the J gene TRBJ1-6; D gene ambiguous. CDR3 length: 13 residues. Germline V CDR1 and CDR2: GTSNPN, SVGIG (reference sequence). This CDR3 reads CAFGVSYNSPLHF. CDR3 coding DNA: TGTGCGTTCGGGGTGTCCTATAATTCACCCCTCCACTTT.

This chain joins TRBV5-5 and TRBJ2-1; D might be TRBD1 (6 bases). The CDR3 totals 13 residues. From germline, CDR1 is SGHKS and CDR2 YYEKEE (reference sequence). Between the trimmed V and J ends, which lost 4 bases and 4 bases, there was a span of 9 bases. The CDR3 DNA follows: TGTGCCAGCAGCGACCAGGGGTACAATGAGCAGTTCTTC. Its protein is CASSDQGYNEQFF. Full variable domain (remainder filled in from reference TRBV5-5 and TRBJ2-1): DAGVTQSPTHLIKTRGQQVTLRCSPISGHKSVSWYQQVLGQGPQFIFQYYEKEERGRGNFPDRFSARQFPNYSSELNVNALLLGDSALYLCASSDQGYNEQFFGPGTRLTVL.

The chain employs TRBV9 and TRBJ2-1; D not certain. Looked up from germline, CDR1 is SGDLS and CDR2 is YYNGEE. This CDR3 comprises 16 residues. The V end lost 4 bases, the J end lost 0 bases, and 14 bases lay between the germline ends. The CDR3 spells CASSPRGGSSYNEQFF. In nucleotides, the CDR3 is TGTGCCAGCAGCCCCCGCGGCGGTAGCTCCTACAATGAGCAGTTCTTC.

The J gene is TRBJ1-1, the V gene TRBV27, with D unclear. There are 13 residues in the CDR3. Germline assignment: CDR1 MNHEY and CDR2 SMNVEV (reference sequence). Trimming took 6 bases from V and 1 from J, leaving 9 bases between them. CDR3 in DNA: TGTGCCAGCAGATCCGCGGCGAACACTGAAGCTTTCTTT. It is translated as CASRSAANTEAFF.

This chain uses TRBV5-1 with TRBJ2-7; 9 nucleotides agree with TRBD1. The CDR3 is made up of 19 amino acids. Germline lookup yields CDR1 SGHRS and CDR2 YFSETQ. The J segment lost 0 bases and the V segment lost 4 bases, leaving 17 bases of the junction unmatched. For the CDR3, the DNA is TGCGCCAGCAGCCACCGGTGGACAGGGGATCAATTCGTCTCCTACGAGCAGTACTTC. This codes for CASSHRWTGDQFVSYEQYF.

The chain employs TRBV10-1 and TRBJ1-1; unclear D gene. The CDR3 length is 14 residues. V was pared by 3 bases and J by 1 base, with 9 bases between. Germline CDR1 is WNHNN and CDR2 is SYGVQD (reference sequence). This CDR3 reads CASSDSPGNTEAFF. The CDR3 DNA reads as TGCGCCAGCAGTGATTCGCCAGGGAACACTGAAGCTTTCTTT.

The chain uses TRBV2 and TRBJ1-1, with TRBD1 matching 7 bases. The CDR3 covers 14 residues. V shed 4 bases, J shed 5 bases, and the junction held 7 bases outside the gene matches. CDR1 and CDR2 (germline): SNHLY, FYNNEI. CDR3 bases: TGTGCCAGCAGTGTTGTAGGGGGCAAAACTGAAGCTTTCTTT. It specifies CASSVVGGKTEAFF.

V and J are TRBV7-8 and TRBJ1-2; 8 bases are shared with TRBD1. The CDR3 loop spans 16 amino acids. Germline V gives CDR1 SGHVS, CDR2 FQNEAQ. V shed 4 bases and J 2 bases; nucleotides not matched to a gene: 9. CDR3 region: CASSSRTGRTNYGYTF. The CDR3 DNA sequence: TGTGCCAGCAGCTCGCGGACAGGGAGAACAAACTATGGCTACACCTTC.

The V gene is TRBV18, the J gene TRBJ1-3; TRBD1 agrees at 8 bases. With 5 bases clipped from V and 0 bases from J, the junction kept 6 bases outside the gene matches. The CDR3 is 16 residues long. CDR1 is KGHSH, CDR2 LQKENI, per germline. CDR3 in amino acids: CASSSGGSISGNTIYF. CDR3 in DNA: TGTGCCAGCTCATCAGGGGGCTCTATCTCTGGAAACACCATATATTTT.

The V and J genes are TRBV5-1 and TRBJ2-7, with 7 bases fitting TRBD1. This CDR3 is built from 16 residues. From germline, CDR1 is SGHRS and CDR2 YFSETQ. After removal of 0 bases from V and 5 bases from J, the junction contained 11 bases not matched to a gene. The CDR3 DNA follows: TGCGCCAGCAGCTTGGAACAGGGGATTGTTCAAGACGAGCAGTACTTC. This codes for CASSLEQGIVQDEQYF.